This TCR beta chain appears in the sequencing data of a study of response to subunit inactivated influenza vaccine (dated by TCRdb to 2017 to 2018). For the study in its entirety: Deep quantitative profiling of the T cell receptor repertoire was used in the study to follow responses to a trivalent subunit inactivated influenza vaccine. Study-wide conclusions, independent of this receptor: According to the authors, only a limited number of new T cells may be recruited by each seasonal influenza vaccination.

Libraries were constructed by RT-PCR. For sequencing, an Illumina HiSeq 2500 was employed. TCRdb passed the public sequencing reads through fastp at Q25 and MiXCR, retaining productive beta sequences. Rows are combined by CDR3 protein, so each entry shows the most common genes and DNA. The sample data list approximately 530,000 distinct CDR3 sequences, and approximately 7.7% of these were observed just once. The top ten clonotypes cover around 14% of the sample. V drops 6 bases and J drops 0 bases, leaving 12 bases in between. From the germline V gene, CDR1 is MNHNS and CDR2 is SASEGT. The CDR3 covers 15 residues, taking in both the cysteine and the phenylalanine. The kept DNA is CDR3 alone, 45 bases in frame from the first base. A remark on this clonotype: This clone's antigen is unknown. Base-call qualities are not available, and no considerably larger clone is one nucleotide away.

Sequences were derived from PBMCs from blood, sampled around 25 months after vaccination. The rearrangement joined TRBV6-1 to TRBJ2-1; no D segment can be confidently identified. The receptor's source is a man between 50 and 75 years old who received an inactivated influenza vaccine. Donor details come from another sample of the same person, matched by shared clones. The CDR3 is CASRMPGSSYNEQFF. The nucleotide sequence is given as TGTGCCAGCAGGATGCCAGGTAGCTCCTACAATGAGCAGTTCTTC.